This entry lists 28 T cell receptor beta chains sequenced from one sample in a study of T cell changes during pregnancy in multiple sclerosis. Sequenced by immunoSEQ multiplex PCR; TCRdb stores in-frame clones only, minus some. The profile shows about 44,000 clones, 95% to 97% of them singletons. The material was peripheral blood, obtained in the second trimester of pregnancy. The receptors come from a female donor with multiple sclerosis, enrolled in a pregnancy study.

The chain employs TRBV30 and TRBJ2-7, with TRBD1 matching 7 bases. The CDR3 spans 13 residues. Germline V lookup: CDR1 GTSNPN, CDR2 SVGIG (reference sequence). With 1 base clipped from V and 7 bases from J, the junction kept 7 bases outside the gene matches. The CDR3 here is CAWSEDRPLEQYF. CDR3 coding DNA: TGTGCCTGGAGTGAGGACAGGCCTCTGGAGCAGTACTTC.

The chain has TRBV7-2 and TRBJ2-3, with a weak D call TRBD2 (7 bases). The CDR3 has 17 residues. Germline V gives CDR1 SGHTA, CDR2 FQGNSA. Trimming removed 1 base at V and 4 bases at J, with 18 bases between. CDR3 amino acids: CASSLGLTGGGADTQYF. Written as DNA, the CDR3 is TGTGCCAGCAGCTTAGGTCTGACGGGGGGCGGGGCAGATACGCAGTATTTT.

CDR3 coding DNA: TGTGCCAGCAGTGAATGGGGAGGCGGTCAGCCCCAGCATTTT. Its protein product is CASSEWGGGQPQHF. The chain has TRBV25-1 and TRBJ1-5, with D hard to call. CDR1 and CDR2 (germline): MGHDK, SYGVNS. CDR3 length: 14 amino acids. V lost 1 base and J lost 6, with 10 bases in between. The full variable domain, with the rest looked up from reference TRBV25-1 and TRBJ1-5, is EADIYQTPRYLVIGTGKKITLECSQTMGHDKMYWYQQDPGMELHLIHYSYGVNSTEKGDLSSESTVSRIRTEHFPLTLESARPSHTSQYLCASSEWGGGQPQHFGDGTRLSIL.

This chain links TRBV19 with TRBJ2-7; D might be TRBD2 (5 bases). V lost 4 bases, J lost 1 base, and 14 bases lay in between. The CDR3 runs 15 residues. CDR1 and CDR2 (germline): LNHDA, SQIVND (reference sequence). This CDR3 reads CASSRTSYSSYEQYF. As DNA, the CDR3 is TGTGCCAGTAGTAGGACTTCCTACTCGTCCTACGAGCAGTACTTC. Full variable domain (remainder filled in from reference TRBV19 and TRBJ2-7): DGGITQSPKYLFRKEGQNVTLSCEQNLNHDAMYWYRQDPGQGLRLIYYSQIVNDFQKGDIAEGYSVSREKKESFPLTVTSAQKNPTAFYLCASSRTSYSSYEQYFGPGTRLTVT.

CDR3 in DNA: TGTGCCAGCAGTGAAGCGCTTGGGGGGACAGACGGCTACACCTTC. Its translation is CASSEALGGTDGYTF. The chain joins TRBV6-1 to TRBJ1-2; the match to TRBD1 covers 7 bases. CDR1 MNHNS and CDR2 SASEGT come from the germline V gene. The CDR3 covers 15 residues. V was clipped by 0 bases and J by 8 bases; unmatched bases: 9.

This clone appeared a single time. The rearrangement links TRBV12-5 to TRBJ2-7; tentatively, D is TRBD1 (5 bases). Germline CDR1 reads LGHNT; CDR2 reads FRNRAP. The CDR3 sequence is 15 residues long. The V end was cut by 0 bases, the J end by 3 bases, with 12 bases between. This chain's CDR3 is CASGLVMRQIYEQYF. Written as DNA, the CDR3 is TGTGCTAGTGGTTTGGTAATGCGACAGATCTACGAGCAGTACTTC.

CDR3 loop: CASSQSKGASGRRNEQFF. The CDR3, as DNA: TGTGCCAGCTCCCAGTCAAAAGGTGCTAGCGGGAGGAGGAATGAGCAGTTCTTC. V gene TRBV28 combines with J gene TRBJ2-1; 11 bases map to TRBD2. V trimming: 8 bases; J trimming: 7 bases; junction bases outside the gene matches: 19. Looked up from germline, CDR1 is MDHEN and CDR2 is SYDVKM. The CDR3 has 18 residues. The full variable domain, completed using reference TRBV28 and TRBJ2-1, is DVKVTQSSRYLVKRTGEKVFLECVQDMDHENMFWYRQDPGLGLRLIYFSYDVKMKEKGDIPEGYSVSREKKERFSLILESASTNQTSMYLCASSQSKGASGRRNEQFFGPGTRLTVL.

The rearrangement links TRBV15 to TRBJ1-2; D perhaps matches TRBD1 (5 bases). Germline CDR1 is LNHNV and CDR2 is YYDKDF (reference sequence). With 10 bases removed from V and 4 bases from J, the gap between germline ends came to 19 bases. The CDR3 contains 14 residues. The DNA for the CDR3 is TGTGCCATCCAGGAGGGAGGAGGGACCTATGGCTACACCTTC. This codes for CAIQEGGGTYGYTF.

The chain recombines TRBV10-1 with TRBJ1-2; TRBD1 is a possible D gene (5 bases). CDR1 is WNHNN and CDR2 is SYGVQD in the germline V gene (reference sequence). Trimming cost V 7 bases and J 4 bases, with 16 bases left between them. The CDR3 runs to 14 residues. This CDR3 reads CASTLMGGIYGYTF. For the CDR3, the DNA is TGCGCCAGCACCCTAATGGGGGGGATCTATGGCTACACCTTC.

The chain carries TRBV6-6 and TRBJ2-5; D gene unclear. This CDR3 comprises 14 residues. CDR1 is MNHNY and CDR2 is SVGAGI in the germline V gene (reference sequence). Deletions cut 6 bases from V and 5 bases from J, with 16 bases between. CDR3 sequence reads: CASSPIISAETQYF. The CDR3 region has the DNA TGTGCCAGCAGCCCGATAATCTCCGCGGAGACCCAGTACTTC.

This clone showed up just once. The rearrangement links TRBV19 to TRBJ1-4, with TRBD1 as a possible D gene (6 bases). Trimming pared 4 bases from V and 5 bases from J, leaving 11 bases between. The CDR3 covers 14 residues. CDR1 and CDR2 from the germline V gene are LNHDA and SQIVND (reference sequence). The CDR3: CASSNRGGNEKLFF. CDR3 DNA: TGTGCCAGTAGTAATAGGGGGGGAAATGAAAAACTGTTTTTT.

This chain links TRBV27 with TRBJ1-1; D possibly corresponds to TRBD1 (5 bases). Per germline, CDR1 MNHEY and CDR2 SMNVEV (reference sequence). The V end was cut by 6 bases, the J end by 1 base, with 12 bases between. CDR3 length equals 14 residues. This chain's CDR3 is CASRGGLANTEAFF. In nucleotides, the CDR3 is TGTGCCAGCAGGGGGGGACTGGCGAACACTGAAGCTTTCTTT.

Here the CDR3 reads CASSYSVGTGSYEQYF. The DNA for the CDR3 is TGTGCCAGCAGTTACTCGGTGGGGACAGGCTCCTACGAGCAGTACTTC. V is TRBV6-5 and J is TRBJ2-7; 8 bases are shared with TRBD1. V shed 0 bases and J 0 bases; nucleotides not matched to a gene: 4. The CDR3 extends over 16 amino acids. In germline, CDR1 is MNHEY, CDR2 SVGAGI.

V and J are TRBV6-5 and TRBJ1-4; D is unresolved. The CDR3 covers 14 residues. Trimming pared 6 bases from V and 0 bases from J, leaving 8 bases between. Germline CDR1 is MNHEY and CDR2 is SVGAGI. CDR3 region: CASSRVATNEKLFF. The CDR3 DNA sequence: TGTGCCAGCAGCCGAGTCGCAACTAATGAAAAACTGTTTTTT.

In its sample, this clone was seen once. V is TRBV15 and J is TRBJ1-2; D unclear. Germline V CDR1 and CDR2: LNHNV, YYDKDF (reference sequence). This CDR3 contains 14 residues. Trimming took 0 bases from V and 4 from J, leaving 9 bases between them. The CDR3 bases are TGTGCCACCAGCAGAGATTCGGCGGTCTATGGCTACACCTTC. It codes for CATSRDSAVYGYTF.

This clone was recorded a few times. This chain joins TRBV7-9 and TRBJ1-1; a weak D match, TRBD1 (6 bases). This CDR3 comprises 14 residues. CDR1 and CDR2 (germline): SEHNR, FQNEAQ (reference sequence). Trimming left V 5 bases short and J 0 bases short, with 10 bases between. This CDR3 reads CASSLRQVNTEAFF. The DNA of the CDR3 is TGTGCCAGCAGCCTCCGACAGGTGAACACTGAAGCTTTCTTT.

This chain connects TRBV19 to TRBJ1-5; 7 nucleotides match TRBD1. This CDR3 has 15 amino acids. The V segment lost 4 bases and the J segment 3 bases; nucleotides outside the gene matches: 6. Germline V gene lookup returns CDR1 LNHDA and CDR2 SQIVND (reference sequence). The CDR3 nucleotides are TGTGCCAGTAGTAGACAGGGCAGAGACAATCAGCCCCAGCATTTT. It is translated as CASSRQGRDNQPQHF.

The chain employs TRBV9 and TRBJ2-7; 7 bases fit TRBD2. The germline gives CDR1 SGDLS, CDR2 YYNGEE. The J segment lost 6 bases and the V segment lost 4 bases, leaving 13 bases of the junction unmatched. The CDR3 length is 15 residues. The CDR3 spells CASSSQPGLLPEQYF. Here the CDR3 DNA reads TGTGCCAGCAGCTCTCAGCCGGGACTACTGCCCGAGCAGTACTTC.

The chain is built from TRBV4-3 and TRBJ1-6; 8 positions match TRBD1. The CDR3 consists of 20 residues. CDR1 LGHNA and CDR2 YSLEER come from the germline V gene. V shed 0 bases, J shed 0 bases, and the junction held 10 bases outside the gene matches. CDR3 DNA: TGCGCCAGCAGCCAAGAAAGTCCGGGACAGGCGAGCTCCTATAATTCACCCCTCCACTTT. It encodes CASSQESPGQASSYNSPLHF.

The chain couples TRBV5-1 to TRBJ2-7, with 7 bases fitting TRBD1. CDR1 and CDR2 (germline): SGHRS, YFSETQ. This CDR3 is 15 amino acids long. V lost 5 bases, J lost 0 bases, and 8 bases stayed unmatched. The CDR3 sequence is CASRSGTASSYEQYF. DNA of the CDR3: TGCGCCAGCAGGTCCGGGACAGCGAGCTCCTACGAGCAGTACTTC.

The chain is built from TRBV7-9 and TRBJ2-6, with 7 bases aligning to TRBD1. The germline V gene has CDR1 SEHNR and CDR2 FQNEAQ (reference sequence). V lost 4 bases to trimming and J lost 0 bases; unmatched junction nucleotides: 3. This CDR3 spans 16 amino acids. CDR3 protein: CASSWDRPSGANVLTF. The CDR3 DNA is TGTGCCAGCAGCTGGGACAGACCCTCTGGGGCCAACGTCCTGACTTTC. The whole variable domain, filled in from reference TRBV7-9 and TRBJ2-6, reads DTGVSQNPRHKITKRGQNVTFRCDPISEHNRLYWYRQTLGQGPEFLTYFQNEAQLEKSRLLSDRFSAERPKGSFSTLEIQRTEQGDSAMYLCASSWDRPSGANVLTFGAGSRLTVL.

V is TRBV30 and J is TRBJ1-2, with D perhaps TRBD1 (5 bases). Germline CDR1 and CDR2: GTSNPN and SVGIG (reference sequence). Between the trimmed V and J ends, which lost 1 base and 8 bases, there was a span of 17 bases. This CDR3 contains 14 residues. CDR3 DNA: TGTGCCTGGAGTGGCTCGGAGGGGCGAGGAGGCTACACCTTC. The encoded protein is CAWSGSEGRGGYTF.

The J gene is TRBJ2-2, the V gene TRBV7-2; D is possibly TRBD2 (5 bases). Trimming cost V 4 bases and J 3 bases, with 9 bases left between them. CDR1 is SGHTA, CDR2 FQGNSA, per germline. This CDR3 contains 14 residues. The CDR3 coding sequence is TGTGCCAGCAGCTCCGGGGTTTACACCGGGGAGCTGTTTTTT. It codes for CASSSGVYTGELFF.

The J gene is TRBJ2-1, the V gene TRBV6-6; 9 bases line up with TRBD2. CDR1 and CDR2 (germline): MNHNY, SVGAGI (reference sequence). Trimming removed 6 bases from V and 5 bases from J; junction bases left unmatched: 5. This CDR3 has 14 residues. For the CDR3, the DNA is TGTGCCAGCAGCTTTAGCGGGGGAGACAATGAGCAGTTCTTC. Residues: CASSFSGGDNEQFF.

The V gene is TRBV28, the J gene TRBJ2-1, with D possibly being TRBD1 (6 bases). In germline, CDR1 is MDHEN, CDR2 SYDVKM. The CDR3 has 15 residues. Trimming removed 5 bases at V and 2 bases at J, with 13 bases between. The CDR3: CASSKDKGAYNEQFF. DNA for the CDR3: TGTGCCAGCAGTAAGGACAAGGGGGCCTACAATGAGCAGTTCTTC.

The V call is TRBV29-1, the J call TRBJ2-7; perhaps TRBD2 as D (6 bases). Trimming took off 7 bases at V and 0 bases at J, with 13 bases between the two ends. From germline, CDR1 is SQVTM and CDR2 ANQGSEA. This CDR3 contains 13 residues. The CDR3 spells CSAEEGSSYEQYF. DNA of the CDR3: TGCAGCGCAGAGGAGGGAAGCTCCTACGAGCAGTACTTC.

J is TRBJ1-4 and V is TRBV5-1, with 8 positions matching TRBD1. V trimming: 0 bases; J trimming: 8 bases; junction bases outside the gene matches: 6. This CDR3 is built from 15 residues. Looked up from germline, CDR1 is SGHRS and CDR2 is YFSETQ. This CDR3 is CASSLAPGGGEKLFF. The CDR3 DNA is TGCGCCAGCAGCTTGGCCCCAGGGGGCGGCGAAAAACTGTTTTTT. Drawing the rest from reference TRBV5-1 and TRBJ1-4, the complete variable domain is KAGVTQTPRYLIKTRGQQVTLSCSPISGHRSVSWYQQTPGQGLQFLFEYFSETQRNKGNFPGRFSGRQFSNSRSEMNVSTLELGDSALYLCASSLAPGGGEKLFFGSGTQLSVL.

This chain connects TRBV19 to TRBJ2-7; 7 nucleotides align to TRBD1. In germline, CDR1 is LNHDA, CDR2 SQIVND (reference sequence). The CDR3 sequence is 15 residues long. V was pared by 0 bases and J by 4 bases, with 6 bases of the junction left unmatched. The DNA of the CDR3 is TGTGCCAGTAGTATAGATCTCGGGACAGCTTACGAGCAGTACTTC. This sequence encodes CASSIDLGTAYEQYF.